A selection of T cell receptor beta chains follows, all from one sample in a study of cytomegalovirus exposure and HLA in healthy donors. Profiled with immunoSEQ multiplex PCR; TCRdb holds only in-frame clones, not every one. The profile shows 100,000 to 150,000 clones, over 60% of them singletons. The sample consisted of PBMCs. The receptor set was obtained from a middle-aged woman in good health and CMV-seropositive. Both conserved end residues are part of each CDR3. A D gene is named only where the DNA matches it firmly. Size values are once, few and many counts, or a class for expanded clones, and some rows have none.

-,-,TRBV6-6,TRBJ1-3,TGTGCCAGCGGAGCATCGAACTCTGGAAACACCATATATTTT,CASGASNSGNTIYF
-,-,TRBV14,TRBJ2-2,TGTGCCAGCAGCCCCAGGTCCGGCACCGGGGAGCTGTTTTTT,CASSPRSGTGELFF
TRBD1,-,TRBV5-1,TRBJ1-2,TGCGCCAGCAGCTTGGATGGGGACAGGAGAGGTGGCTACACCTTC,CASSLDGDRRGGYTF
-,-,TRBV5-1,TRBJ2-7,TGCGCCAGCAGCTTGGGAGGCGATTTCCGTACCGAGCAGTACTTC,CASSLGGDFRTEQYF
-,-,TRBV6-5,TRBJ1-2,TGTGCCAGCAGTTCCTTTGACAGGAACTATGGCTACACCTTC,CASSSFDRNYGYTF
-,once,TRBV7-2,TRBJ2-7,TGTGCCAGCAGCTTAGTGGCGGGGACCTACGAGCAGTACTTC,CASSLVAGTYEQYF
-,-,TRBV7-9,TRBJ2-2,TGTGCCAGCAGCTTAGTGGCAGGGAACACCGGGGAGCTGTTTTTT,CASSLVAGNTGELFF
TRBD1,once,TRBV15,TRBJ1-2,TGTGCGATACCACAGGGGTTAAGCTATGGCTACACCTTC,CAIPQGLSYGYTF
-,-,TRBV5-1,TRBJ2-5,TGCGCCAGCAGCACTACCCTCGCCCTAGCGACACAAGAGACCCAGTACTTC,CASSTTLALATQETQYF
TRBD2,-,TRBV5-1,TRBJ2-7,TGCGCCAGCAGCTTCCGGGGAGCGGGAGAGGGCGAGCAGTACTTC,CASSFRGAGEGEQYF
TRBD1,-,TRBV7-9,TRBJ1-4,TGTGCCAGCAGCCCGACAGGGGGAGATGAAAAACTGTTTTTT,CASSPTGGDEKLFF
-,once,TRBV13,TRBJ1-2,TGTGCCAGCAGCTCGTACGACGGAGCTAACTATGGCTACACCTTC,CASSSYDGANYGYTF
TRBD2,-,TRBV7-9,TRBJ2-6,TGTTCCAGCAGCTTGACTAGCGGGGCTTCTGGGGCCAACGTCCTGACTTTC,CSSSLTSGASGANVLTF
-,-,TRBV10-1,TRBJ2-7,TGCGCCAGCAGTGAGTCGAGAGGACACTACGAGCAGTACTTC,CASSESRGHYEQYF
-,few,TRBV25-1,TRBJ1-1,TGTGCCGCAGGGACGGGACTTGACACTGAAGCTTTCTTT,CAAGTGLDTEAFF
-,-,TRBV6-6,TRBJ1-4,TGTGCCAGCAGAACCGACGCCGGAGGTGAAAAACTGTTTTTT,CASRTDAGGEKLFF
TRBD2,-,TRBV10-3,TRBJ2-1,TGTGCCATCAGCCTAGCGGGAGGGCGATACAATGAGCAGTTCTTC,CAISLAGGRYNEQFF
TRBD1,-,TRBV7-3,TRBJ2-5,TGTGCCAGCAGCTTAATGGGACAGATCCAAGAGACCCAGTACTTC,CASSLMGQIQETQYF
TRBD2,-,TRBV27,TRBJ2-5,TGTGCCAGCAGTCCTCTAGCGGGCCTCAGGGAAGAGACCCAGTACTTC,CASSPLAGLREETQYF
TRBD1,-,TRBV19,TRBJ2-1,TGTGCCAGTAGTAAAGACCGGGACAGCTACAATGAGCAGTTCTTC,CASSKDRDSYNEQFF
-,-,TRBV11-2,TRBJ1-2,TGTGCCAGCAGCCCTACCCAGGGCTCGAACTATGGCTACACCTTC,CASSPTQGSNYGYTF
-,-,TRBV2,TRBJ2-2,TGTGCCAGCAGTGAACTTACCGGGGAGCTGTTTTTT,CASSELTGELFF
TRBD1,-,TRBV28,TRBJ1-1,TGTGCCAGCAGTGAGGGGGGGGGACAGGGTCTAGGGGCTTTCTTT,CASSEGGGQGLGAFF
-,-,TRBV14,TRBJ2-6,TGTGCCAGCAGCCGACTCAGGGGCCAGAGCTCTGGGGCCAACGTCCTGACTTTC,CASSRLRGQSSGANVLTF